This T cell receptor (beta chain) was identified in a study of T-cell memory formation after mild COVID-19. A single record per CDR3 protein comes from TCRdb applying MiXCR to the 5' RACE reads. The table includes 300,000 or so distinct CDR3 sequences, roughly 16% detected once. Findings and limits, study-wide: Clones contracting day 15 to 85 were balanced CD4/CD8; later expanders leaned CD4+. Pre-infection memory carried some responding clones, suggesting that cross-reactive memory joined.

This CDR3 is 14 amino acids long. Trimming took 1 base from V and 4 from J, leaving 8 bases between them. On this clonotype: What it binds is not known.

The chain uses TRBV12-3 or TRBV12-4 and TRBJ1-3; D call uncertain. The specimen was PBMCs or a T cell subset sorted from them (not recorded which). The sequence came from a young man who had mild COVID-19 (a few samples of this study predate the infection). Cell type and time point are not known. In nucleotides, the CDR3 is TGTGCCAGCAGTTTAGAGGTGACGGGAAACACCATATATTTT. The encoded protein is CASSLEVTGNTIYF.